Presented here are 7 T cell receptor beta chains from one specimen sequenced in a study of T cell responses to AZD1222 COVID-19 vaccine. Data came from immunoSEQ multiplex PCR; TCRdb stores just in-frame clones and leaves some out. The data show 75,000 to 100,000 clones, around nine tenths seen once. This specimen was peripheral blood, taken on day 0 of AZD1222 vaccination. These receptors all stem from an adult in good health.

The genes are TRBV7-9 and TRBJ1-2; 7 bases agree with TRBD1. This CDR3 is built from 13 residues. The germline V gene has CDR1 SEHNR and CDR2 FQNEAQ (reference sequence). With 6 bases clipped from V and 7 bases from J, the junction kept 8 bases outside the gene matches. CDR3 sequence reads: CASSPTGASGYTF. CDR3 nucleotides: TGTGCCAGCAGTCCCACAGGGGCGTCTGGCTACACCTTC.

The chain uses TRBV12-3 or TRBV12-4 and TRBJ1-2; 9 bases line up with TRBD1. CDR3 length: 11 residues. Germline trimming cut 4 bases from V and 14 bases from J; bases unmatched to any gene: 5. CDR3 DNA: TGTGCCAGCAGTTCAACAGGGGGCTTTACCTTC. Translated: CASSSTGGFTF.

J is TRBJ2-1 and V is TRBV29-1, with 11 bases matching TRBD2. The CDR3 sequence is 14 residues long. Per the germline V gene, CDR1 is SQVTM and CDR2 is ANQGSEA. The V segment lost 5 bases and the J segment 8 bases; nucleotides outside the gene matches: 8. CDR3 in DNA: TGCAGCGTTAAAACTAGCGGGAGTGGGTATGAGCAGTTCTTC. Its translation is CSVKTSGSGYEQFF.

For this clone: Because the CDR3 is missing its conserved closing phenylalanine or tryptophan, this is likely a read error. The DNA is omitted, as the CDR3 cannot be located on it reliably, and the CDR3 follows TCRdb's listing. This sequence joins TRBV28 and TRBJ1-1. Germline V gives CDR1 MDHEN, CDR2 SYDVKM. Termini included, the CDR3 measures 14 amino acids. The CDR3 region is CASSLSTRNTYFVL.

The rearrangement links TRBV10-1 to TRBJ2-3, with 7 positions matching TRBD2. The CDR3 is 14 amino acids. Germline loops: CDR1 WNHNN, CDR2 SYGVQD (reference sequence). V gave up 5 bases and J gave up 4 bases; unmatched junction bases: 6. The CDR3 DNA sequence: TGCGCCAGCAGTTTAGGCGGGAGCGCAGATACGCAGTATTTT. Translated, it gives CASSLGGSADTQYF.

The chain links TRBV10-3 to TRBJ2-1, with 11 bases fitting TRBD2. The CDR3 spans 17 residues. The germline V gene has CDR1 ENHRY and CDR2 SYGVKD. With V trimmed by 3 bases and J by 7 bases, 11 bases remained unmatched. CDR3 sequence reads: CAISESFRLAGGNEQFF. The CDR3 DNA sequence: TGTGCCATCAGTGAAAGTTTTCGGCTAGCGGGAGGAAATGAGCAGTTCTTC.

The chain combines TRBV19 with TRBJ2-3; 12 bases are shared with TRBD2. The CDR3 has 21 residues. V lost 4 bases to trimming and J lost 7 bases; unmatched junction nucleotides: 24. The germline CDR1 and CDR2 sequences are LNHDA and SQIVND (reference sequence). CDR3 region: CASSRLPGTRGLAGTAYTQYF. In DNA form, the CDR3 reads TGTGCCAGTAGTAGACTCCCCGGGACAAGGGGACTAGCGGGCACCGCATATACGCAGTATTTT. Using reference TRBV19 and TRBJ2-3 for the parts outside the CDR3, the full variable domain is DGGITQSPKYLFRKEGQNVTLSCEQNLNHDAMYWYRQDPGQGLRLIYYSQIVNDFQKGDIAEGYSVSREKKESFPLTVTSAQKNPTAFYLCASSRLPGTRGLAGTAYTQYFGPGTRLTVL.